This T cell receptor beta chain originates from a study of identical twins. In this sample, this clonotype turned up many times. Through template switching, a universal primer site was introduced, and the cDNA contained unique molecular identifiers. In TCRdb, the 5' RACE reads were re-called with MiXCR into one record per CDR3 protein. This sample has around 510,000 distinct CDR3 sequences, with roughly an eighth found just once. CDR1 and CDR2 (germline): MDHEN, SYDVKM. J lost 5 bases, V lost 3 bases, and 9 bases had no gene match. CDR3 length: 15 amino acids. The same sample was also used in a study of yellow fever vaccine responses in identical twins.

The chain couples TRBV28 to TRBJ2-5; 7 bases line up with TRBD2. The sample comprised CD4+ T cells sorted from blood. This sequence was found in a woman between 18 and 29 years old in good health. In nucleotides, the CDR3 is TGTGCCAGCAGTTTTAGCGGGTCTGGTCTGGAGACCCAGTACTTC. Protein product: CASSFSGSGLETQYF.